The subject of this entry is one T cell receptor beta chain. Its antigen is not identified. This specimen belongs to a study of vaccination and CD4 T cells after COVID-19. Looking at the study overall: Six men and four women formed the convalescents, two being Hispanic. A CEFX pool, an HIV-1 Nef pool, or no peptide went to control cultures.

Trimming took off 4 bases at V and 5 bases at J, with 14 bases between the two ends. The CDR3 length is 14 residues. General study points: When vaccine-specific clones from convalescent patients were examined, 304 of 307 were spike mono-reactive.

Treatment: approximately nine-day PBMC culture with coronavirus spike peptide pools or control peptides (ViraFEST assay). Cultured CD4+ T cell DNA was sequenced using the Oncomine TCR Beta short-read assay. From CD4+ T cells that had been cultured, genomic DNA was extracted. TCRdb processed the PCR reads anew with MiXCR; each CDR3 protein has one entry. Here the sample spans 12,000 to 15,000 distinct CDR3 sequences, roughly 42% being singletons. This chain joins TRBV23-1 and TRBJ2-5; no clear D. TRBV23-1 is assigned to the ORF class and has an uncertain function. The source of this sequence is a human donor who had recovered from COVID-19. The sequenced sample was CD4+ T cells from blood, cultured in vitro. CDR3 coding DNA: TGCGCCAGCAGTCGAGCCTCGTCTCGGGAGACCCAGTACTTC. As protein: CASSRASSRETQYF.